This entry lists 6 T cell receptor beta chains sequenced from one sample in a study of CD8+ T cells in alopecia areata. RNA was extracted and reverse transcribed into cDNA as the sequencing template. Measured with immunoSEQ multiplex PCR; TCRdb has only the in-frame clones, and not every one. The sample has some 130,000 clones, about 60% seen once. The sample in question was CD4+ T cells sorted from blood, obtained at week 0. Source of these receptors: a human donor with alopecia areata.

The sample holds one count of this clone. The genes are TRBV2 and TRBJ2-3; 12 nucleotides line up with TRBD2. The CDR3 spans 15 residues. Germline V gene lookup returns CDR1 SNHLY and CDR2 FYNNEI. With V trimmed by 8 bases and J by 5 bases, 8 bases remained unmatched. The CDR3 DNA is TGTGCCAGCGGGAGACTAGCGGGGGCGGGAGATACGCAGTATTTT. Encoded protein: CASGRLAGAGDTQYF.

The gene calls are TRBV30 and TRBJ1-5; D might be TRBD1 (6 bases). With 2 bases removed from V and 5 bases from J, the gap between germline ends came to 16 bases. Germline CDR1 is GTSNPN and CDR2 is SVGIG (reference sequence). The CDR3 consists of 15 residues. The CDR3 sequence: CAWSLGGRGDQPQHF. The CDR3 DNA sequence: TGTGCCTGGAGTCTGGGGGGGCGTGGGGATCAGCCCCAGCATTTT.

The chain couples TRBV7-2 to TRBJ1-2, with TRBD1 matching over 7 bases. V was clipped by 5 bases and J by 8 bases; unmatched bases: 8. The CDR3 spans 13 residues. CDR1 and CDR2 from the germline V gene are SGHTA and FQGNSA. CDR3 residues: CASSPNRGQGYTF. The CDR3 DNA sequence: TGTGCCAGCAGCCCGAACAGGGGTCAGGGCTACACCTTC.

The chain joins TRBV29-1 to TRBJ1-2, with 7 bases identical to TRBD1. J gave up 7 bases and V 0 bases, and 11 bases lay outside the gene matches. CDR1 and CDR2 (germline): SQVTM, ANQGSEA. The CDR3 contains 15 residues. The CDR3 reads CSVEDRDREGGGYTF. CDR3 coding DNA: TGCAGCGTTGAAGATCGTGACAGGGAGGGGGGTGGCTACACCTTC.

The chain is built from TRBV4-3 and TRBJ2-7; tentatively, D is TRBD1 (6 bases). Germline V gives CDR1 LGHNA, CDR2 YSLEER. The CDR3 covers 13 residues. Deletions cut 3 bases from V and 0 bases from J, with 6 bases between. The CDR3 nucleotides are TGCGCCAGCAGCCAGGACAGCTCCTACGAGCAGTACTTC. Translating it yields CASSQDSSYEQYF.

The rearrangement joins TRBV9 to TRBJ2-3; D unresolved. With 0 bases removed from V and 0 bases from J, the gap between germline ends came to 8 bases. The CDR3 covers 15 residues. Per the germline V gene, CDR1 is SGDLS and CDR2 is YYNGEE. The CDR3 sequence: CASSVGGISTDTQYF. CDR3 DNA: TGTGCCAGCAGCGTAGGCGGCATTAGCACAGATACGCAGTATTTT. Full variable domain (missing parts from reference TRBV9 and TRBJ2-3): DSGVTQTPKHLITATGQRVTLRCSPRSGDLSVYWYQQSLDQGLQFLIQYYNGEERAKGNILERFSAQQFPDLHSELNLSSLELGDSALYFCASSVGGISTDTQYFGPGTRLTVL.